One and the same sample provided the 5 T cell receptor beta chains below, sequenced in a study of T cells after yellow fever vaccination. TCRdb passed the 5' RACE reads through MiXCR, listing each CDR3 protein once. This sample has around 550,000 distinct CDR3 sequences, with 15% to 20% found just once. Sequenced here: PBMCs, sampled 15 days after the yellow fever booster vaccination. Source of these receptors: a man aged 25 to 45 who received the YFV17D yellow fever vaccine.

The gene calls are TRBV29-1 and TRBJ2-7, with 7 bases lining up with TRBD1. Trimming removed 4 bases from V and 2 bases from J; junction bases left unmatched: 5. Germline CDR1 reads SQVTM; CDR2 reads ANQGSEA. CDR3 size: 13 residues. The CDR3 DNA is TGCAGCGTTGGAGGGGGACAGACCTACGAGCAGTACTTC. This codes for CSVGGGQTYEQYF.

This clonotype was detected only a few times. The CDR3: CASSSLTFRGETQYF. CDR3 sequence (DNA): TGTGCCAGCAGCTCTCTGACTTTCCGAGGGGAGACCCAGTACTTC. The chain couples TRBV7-2 to TRBJ2-5; tentatively, D is TRBD2 (5 bases). Trimming shortened V by 4 bases and J by 5 bases, and 17 bases separated the two germline ends. The CDR3 is 15 residues long. Germline CDR1 is SGHTA and CDR2 is FQGNSA.

This clonotype was seen ten or more times. The chain combines TRBV7-2 with TRBJ2-7, with 7 bases that match TRBD2. CDR1 and CDR2 from the germline V gene are SGHTA and FQGNSA. Unmatched junction bases numbered 10, after V lost 5 bases and J lost 0 bases. The CDR3 extends over 16 amino acids. CDR3 sequence: CASSERAGSLSYEQYF. Written as DNA, the CDR3 is TGTGCCAGCAGCGAACGAGCGGGATCCCTCTCCTACGAGCAGTACTTC.

This clonotype was observed a handful of times. The genes are TRBV12-3 or TRBV12-4 and TRBJ2-1, with 8 nucleotides matching TRBD2. The CDR3 sequence is 11 residues long. The ends lost 8 bases at V and 9 bases at J; junction bases unmatched: 3. CDR3 loop: CASRREVEQFF. CDR3 nucleotide sequence: TGTGCCAGCCGGCGGGAGGTTGAGCAGTTCTTC.

A few counts support this clonotype. The chain carries TRBV7-6 and TRBJ2-1; perhaps D is TRBD1 or TRBD2 (6 bases each). Trimming shortened V by 5 bases and J by 6 bases, and 14 bases separated the two germline ends. The CDR3 length is 14 residues. Looked up from germline, CDR1 is SGHVS and CDR2 is FNYEAQ. CDR3 nucleotide sequence: TGTGCCAGCAGCAGCGGTGGGGGGCGCAATGAGCAGTTCTTC. Its translation: CASSSGGGRNEQFF.